This T cell receptor (beta chain) appears in the sequencing data of a study of OX40 agonist ivuxolimab in advanced cancers. Study overall: Given to patients was ivuxolimab, an agonistic anti-OX40 (CD134) antibody. Patient treatment consisted of intravenous ivuxolimab administration every 2 weeks at 0.01 to 10 mg/kg. Study results and limitations: CD8+ T cells showed, on average, more clonal expansion than CD4+ cells. Relatively little clonal expansion, among the lowest observed, appeared in partial responders at 0.1-3.0 mg/kg.

For this clone: Its antigen is unknown.

The protocol was immunoSEQ multiplex PCR, while the TCRdb copy is restricted to in-frame clones and leaves out a portion. This repertoire shows more than 75,000 clones, around 80% found once; its top ten account for over 5%. The CDR3 has 15 residues. Germline V gives CDR1 GTSNPN, CDR2 SVGIG (reference sequence). Trimming removed 4 bases from V and 4 bases from J; junction bases left unmatched: 9. The chain links TRBV30 to TRBJ2-7; 11 bases fit TRBD2. The receptor's source is an adult with an advanced solid tumor such as melanoma, head and neck, liver or kidney cancer. Here the sequenced sample was CD4+ or CD8+ T cells sorted from blood, taken in a trial of the OX40 agonist ivuxolimab. The CDR3 DNA is TGTGCCTGGAATTCAGGGACTAGCGGTGCGTACGAGCAGTACTTC. Its protein is CAWNSGTSGAYEQYF. Filled out from reference TRBV30 and TRBJ2-7, the complete variable domain reads SQTIHQWPATLVQPVGSPLSLECTVEGTSNPNLYWYRQAAGRGLQLLFYSVGIGQISSEVPQNLSASRPQDRQFILSSKKLLLSDSGFYLCAWNSGTSGAYEQYFGPGTRLTVT.